A single sample gave rise to the 6 T cell receptor beta chains below, sequenced in a study of read filtering for tumor transcriptome and immune sequencing (dated by TCRdb to about 2020). The sample was run on an Illumina HiSeq 4000. TCR libraries were built from 300 to 450 ng RNA with the Immunoverse kit, using molecular barcoded adaptors covering alpha/delta and beta/gamma chains. Using fastp trimming at Q25 and MiXCR clonotype assembly, TCRdb reanalyzed the public sequencing data and kept in-frame beta chains. Entries are consolidated by CDR3 protein sequence, retaining the most common genes and DNA. Recorded for this sample are roughly 60,000 distinct CDR3 sequences; around a fifth of them occurred a single time. The top ten hold approximately 17% of the sample. The sequenced material came from a population of CD138-negative cells sorted from bone marrow. According to the study, the label for this sample's cell subset or site signals: bone marrow mononuclear cells depleted of CD138+ plasma/myeloma cells by negative magnetic selection. These receptors came from a donor at least 40 years old with multiple myeloma.

This chain connects TRBV29-1 to TRBJ2-3; D may be TRBD1 (6 bases). The CDR3 is 14 amino acids. Deletions cut 7 bases from V and 3 bases from J, with 17 bases between. Germline V gene sequence: CDR1 SQVTM, CDR2 ANQGSEA. CDR3 loop: CSAEGTGTTDTQYF. DNA of the CDR3: TGCAGCGCCGAGGGTACAGGGACGACAGATACGCAGTATTTT.

The chain has TRBV7-9 and TRBJ2-3; 9 positions agree with TRBD2. Germline V gene lookup returns CDR1 SEHNR and CDR2 FQNEAQ (reference sequence). This CDR3 is 16 amino acids long. The ends lost 5 bases at V and 2 bases at J; junction bases unmatched: 8. Written as DNA, the CDR3 is TGTGCCAGCAGCACGGGACTAGCAGGGAACACAGATACGCAGTATTTT. Protein: CASSTGLAGNTDTQYF.

The gene calls are TRBV10-3 and TRBJ2-3; no reliable D call. Between the trimmed V and J ends, which lost 8 bases and 2 bases, there was a span of 17 bases. CDR1 and CDR2 from the germline V gene are ENHRY and SYGVKD. The length of the CDR3 is 15 residues. The CDR3 region is CAIHGGNRNTDTQYF. The CDR3 DNA reads as TGTGCCATCCATGGTGGGAACAGAAACACAGATACGCAGTATTTT.

A few counts support this clonotype. The rearrangement joins TRBV2 to TRBJ1-5; no firm D call. The CDR3 spans 16 residues. Germline CDR1 reads SNHLY; CDR2 reads FYNNEI. Trimming left V 6 bases short and J 0 bases short, with 15 bases between. The CDR3 bases are TGTGCCAGCAGGTTACCAGGCTTAACTAGCAATCAGCCCCAGCATTTT. It yields the protein CASRLPGLTSNQPQHF.

The chain recombines TRBV2 with TRBJ1-2; the D is unclear. Germline lookup yields CDR1 SNHLY and CDR2 FYNNEI. The germline V and J ends were trimmed by 4 bases and 3 bases, with 9 bases remaining between them. The CDR3 runs to 13 residues. In DNA form, the CDR3 reads TGTGCCAGCAGTGTTGCACCGGACTATGGCTACACCTTC. Its protein is CASSVAPDYGYTF.

The rearrangement links TRBV29-1 to TRBJ1-5, with D possibly TRBD1 on 5 matching bases. V lost 4 bases and J lost 6, with 13 bases in between. The CDR3 runs to 13 residues. Looked up from germline, CDR1 is SQVTM and CDR2 is ANQGSEA. CDR3 DNA sequence: TGCAGCGTTGGTTTCCAGGGACCTCAGCCCCAGCATTTT. Translated: CSVGFQGPQPQHF.